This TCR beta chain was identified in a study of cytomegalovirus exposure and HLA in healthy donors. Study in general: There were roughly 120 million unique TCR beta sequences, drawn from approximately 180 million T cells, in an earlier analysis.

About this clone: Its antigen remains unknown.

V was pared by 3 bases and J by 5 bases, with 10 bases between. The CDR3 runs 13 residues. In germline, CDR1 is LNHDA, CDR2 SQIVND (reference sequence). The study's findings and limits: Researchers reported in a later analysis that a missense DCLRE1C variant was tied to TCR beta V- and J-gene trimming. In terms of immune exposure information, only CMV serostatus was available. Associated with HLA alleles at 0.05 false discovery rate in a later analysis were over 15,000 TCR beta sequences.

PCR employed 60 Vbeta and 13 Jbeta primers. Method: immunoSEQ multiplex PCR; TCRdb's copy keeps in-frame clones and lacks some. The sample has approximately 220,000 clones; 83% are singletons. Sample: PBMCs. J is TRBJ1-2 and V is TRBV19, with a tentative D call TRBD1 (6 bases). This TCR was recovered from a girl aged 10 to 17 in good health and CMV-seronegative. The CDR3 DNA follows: TGTGCCAGTAGTATCGGGGGGCTGTATGGCTACACCTTC. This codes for CASSIGGLYGYTF.